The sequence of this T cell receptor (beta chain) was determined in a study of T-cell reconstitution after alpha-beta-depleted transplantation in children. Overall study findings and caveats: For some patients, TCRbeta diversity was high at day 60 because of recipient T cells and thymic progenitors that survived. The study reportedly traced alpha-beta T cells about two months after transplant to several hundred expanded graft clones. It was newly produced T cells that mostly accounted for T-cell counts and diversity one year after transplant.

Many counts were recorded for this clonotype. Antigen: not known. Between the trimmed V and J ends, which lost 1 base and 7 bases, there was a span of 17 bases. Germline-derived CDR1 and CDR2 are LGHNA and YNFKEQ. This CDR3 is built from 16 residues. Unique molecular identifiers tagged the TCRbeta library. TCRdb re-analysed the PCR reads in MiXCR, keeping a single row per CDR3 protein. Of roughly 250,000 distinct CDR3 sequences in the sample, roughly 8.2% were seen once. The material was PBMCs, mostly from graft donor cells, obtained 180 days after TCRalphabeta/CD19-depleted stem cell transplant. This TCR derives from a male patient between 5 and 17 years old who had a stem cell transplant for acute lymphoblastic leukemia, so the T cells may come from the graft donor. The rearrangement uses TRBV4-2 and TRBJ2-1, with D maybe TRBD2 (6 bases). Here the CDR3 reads CASSQGAGSAGNEQFF. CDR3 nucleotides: TGTGCCAGCAGCCAAGGCGCCGGGAGTGCCGGAAATGAGCAGTTCTTC.